The 8 T cell receptor beta chains below come from one sample, sequenced in a study of cytomegalovirus exposure and HLA in healthy donors. The PCR used 60 Vbeta and 13 Jbeta primers. Some clones are missing from TCRdb's copy, which holds only in-frame ones; the method was immunoSEQ multiplex PCR. The data show under 200,000 clones, 65% to 85% seen once. Sequencing input: PBMCs. The receptor set was obtained from a woman between 40 and 55 years old in good health and CMV-seropositive.

The chain couples TRBV6-4 to TRBJ1-5; D remains unclear. V lost 11 bases, J lost 2 bases, and 13 bases lay in between. The CDR3 length is 13 residues. The germline V gene has CDR1 MRHNA and CDR2 SNTAGT. The DNA of the CDR3 is TGTGCCCGTCCGGGGTTGCGCAATCAGCCCCAGCATTTT. Translated: CARPGLRNQPQHF.

The rearrangement joins TRBV4-3 to TRBJ1-3; tentative D call: TRBD1 (5 bases). The V end was cut by 2 bases, the J end by 4 bases, with 18 bases between. Germline CDR1 and CDR2: LGHNA and YSLEER. CDR3 length: 17 residues. The CDR3: CASSQQQTGRFGNTIYF. CDR3 nucleotide sequence: TGCGCCAGCAGCCAACAACAAACAGGTCGTTTCGGAAACACCATATATTTT.

The V gene is TRBV5-8, the J gene TRBJ2-3, with unresolved D. V lost 3 bases and J lost 5, with 10 bases in between. The V gene's germline CDR1 is SGHTS and CDR2 YDEGEE. This CDR3 spans 13 amino acids. The CDR3 protein is CASSYASGDTQYF. The CDR3 DNA is TGTGCCAGCAGCTACGCCTCAGGAGATACGCAGTATTTT.

This clone was recorded only once. This chain connects TRBV28 to TRBJ2-2; D is uncertain. CDR1 is MDHEN and CDR2 is SYDVKM in the germline V gene. This CDR3 is 13 amino acids long. Trimming shortened V by 5 bases and J by 9 bases, and 13 bases separated the two germline ends. CDR3 sequence: CASSQLPGRELFF. For the CDR3, the DNA is TGTGCCAGCAGTCAACTTCCAGGCAGGGAGCTGTTTTTT.

The chain uses TRBV4-1 and TRBJ2-1, with a weak D call TRBD1 (8 bases). This CDR3 has 16 amino acids. CDR1 and CDR2 (germline): MGHRA, YSYEKL. V was shortened by 6 bases and J by 7 bases, with 22 bases between the two germline ends. The CDR3 reads CASRGGADRGHNEQFF. The CDR3, as DNA: TGCGCCAGCAGAGGGGGGGCCGACAGGGGCCATAATGAGCAGTTCTTC.

The J gene is TRBJ2-1, the V gene TRBV19, with 14 bases fitting TRBD2. The CDR3 length is 17 residues. From germline, CDR1 is LNHDA and CDR2 SQIVND (reference sequence). J gave up 8 bases and V 3 bases, and 9 bases lay outside the gene matches. CDR3 amino acids: CASSMAPKTSGGDEQFF. The CDR3 DNA reads as TGTGCCAGTAGTATGGCCCCAAAGACTAGCGGGGGGGATGAGCAGTTCTTC.

This clone was counted a single time. The rearrangement joins TRBV10-3 to TRBJ1-1; unclear D gene. Per germline, CDR1 ENHRY and CDR2 SYGVKD. The CDR3 extends over 16 amino acids. V lost 0 bases, J lost 0 bases, and 11 bases lay in between. CDR3 in amino acids: CAISESGQTLNTEAFF. CDR3 DNA: TGTGCCATCAGTGAGTCTGGGCAGACATTGAACACTGAAGCTTTCTTT.

This clone has just a few counts. The chain employs TRBV28 and TRBJ1-1, with 7 positions matching TRBD1. Germline assignment: CDR1 MDHEN and CDR2 SYDVKM. CDR3 length equals 12 residues. Germline trimming cut 5 bases from V and 11 bases from J; bases unmatched to any gene: 8. The CDR3 nucleotides read TGTGCCAGCAGTATTTCACAGGGGACGGCTTTCTTT. This translates into CASSISQGTAFF.